This TCR beta chain is drawn from a study of blood T cell repertoires in COVID-19. About the research overall: COVID-19 samples, acute and convalescent, were from the United States, Italy and Spain. The cDNA or gDNA used as material had been derived from T cells, B-cell-depleted T cells, or PBMCs.

In the authors' workflow: By means of reference gene primer amplification, nucleated cell counts were estimated. Using immunoSEQ multiplex PCR, the repertoire was profiled, and TCRdb retains in-frame clones only, with some absent. Clone size and V and J calls were adopted from that table, with D and trimming inferred from the DNA. The data hold about 210,000 clones, with 80% to 90% observed a single time. Germline V lookup: CDR1 MDHEN, CDR2 SYDVKM. V was trimmed by 8 bases and J by 3 bases, leaving 23 bases between them. This CDR3 is 17 amino acids long. Sequencing input: peripheral blood. This chain uses TRBV28 with TRBJ2-1; D is perhaps TRBD1 (6 bases). The clonotype was recovered from a woman in her forties or fifties with active or convalescent COVID-19. The DNA of the CDR3 is TGTGCCAGCTTCCCTATGTTATCAGGGGACGGCTACAATGAGCAGTTCTTC. As protein: CASFPMLSGDGYNEQFF.